The clone carrying this T cell receptor beta chain was recorded a few times. Its antigen remains unknown. Germline CDR1 reads SGHAT; CDR2 reads FQNNGV. The CDR3 has 17 amino acids. V dropped 3 bases and J dropped 1 base, with 16 bases sitting between them. RNA transcripts were the template for amplifying TCR beta CDR3 regions. The TCR CDR3 was amplified in a first-round RT-PCR using the HTBI primer set. From the multiplex PCR reads, TCRdb called clonotypes with MiXCR, one entry per CDR3 protein. The data contain just under 750,000 distinct CDR3 sequences, 35% of them singletons. This sample stems from a study of T cells in Graves' hyperthyroidism and ophthalmopathy. Findings of the study overall: Most expanded thyroid clonotypes above 0.001 recurred in blood. Ophthalmopathy prediction by the model preceded onset by a median 6.5 months.

Exclusion of patients followed from uncontrolled infection, other autoimmune disease, pregnancy or lactation. PBMCs came from 7.5 to 10 ml fresh peripheral blood. Sequencing was performed on blood. V gene TRBV11-2 combines with J gene TRBJ1-5, with D maybe TRBD1 (6 bases). The TCR sequence derives from a woman aged 35 to 49 with Graves' hyperthyroidism. For the CDR3, the DNA is TGTGCCAGCAGCTTGGGAGGGGGGGTTGGGAGCAATCAGCCCCAGCATTTT. This codes for CASSLGGGVGSNQPQHF.